This TCR beta chain stems from a study of cytotoxic CD8 clonotypes in ibrutinib-treated CLL. Study context: Response samples came after a median around twelve months of treatment, range 6 to 36. Study outcomes and limitations: Stable or contracted on treatment, public clonotypes were also uncommon. Lymph node repertoires were not studied, and sampling times were unmatched.

A word on this clone: What it binds is not known.

The protocol was immunoSEQ multiplex PCR, while the TCRdb copy is restricted to in-frame clones and leaves out a portion. Of 270,000 or so clones listed, about 72% were seen once; the top ten hold about 5.3%. This CDR3 is built from 15 residues. Germline V gives CDR1 SGHDT, CDR2 YYEEEE. J gave up 3 bases and V 4 bases, and 6 bases lay outside the gene matches. Sequencing was performed on PBMCs, taken at disease progression, from a patient treated with ibrutinib. The chain uses TRBV5-6 and TRBJ2-3; 9 positions agree with TRBD1. This receptor was taken from a human donor with chronic lymphocytic leukemia. CDR3 DNA: TGTGCCAGCAGCCCCGGACAGGGGACTACAGATACGCAGTATTTT. Translating it yields CASSPGQGTTDTQYF. Full variable domain (outside the CDR3, taken from reference TRBV5-6 and TRBJ2-3): DAGVTQSPTHLIKTRGQQVTLRCSPKSGHDTVSWYQQALGQGPQFIFQYYEEEERQRGNFPDRFSGHQFPNYSSELNVNALLLGDSALYLCASSPGQGTTDTQYFGPGTRLTVL.